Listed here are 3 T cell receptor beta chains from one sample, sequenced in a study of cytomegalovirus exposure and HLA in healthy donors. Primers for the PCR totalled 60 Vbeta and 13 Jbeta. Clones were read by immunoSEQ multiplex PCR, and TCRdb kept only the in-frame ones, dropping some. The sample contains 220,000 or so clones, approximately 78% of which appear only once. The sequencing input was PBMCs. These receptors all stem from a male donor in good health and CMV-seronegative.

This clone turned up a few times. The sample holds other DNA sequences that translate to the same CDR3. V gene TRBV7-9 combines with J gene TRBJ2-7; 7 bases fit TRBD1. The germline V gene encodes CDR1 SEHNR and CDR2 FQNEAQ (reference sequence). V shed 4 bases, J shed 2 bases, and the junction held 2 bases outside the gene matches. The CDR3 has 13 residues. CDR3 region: CASSSQGAYEQYF. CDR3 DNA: TGTGCCAGCAGCTCCCAGGGGGCCTACGAGCAGTACTTC.

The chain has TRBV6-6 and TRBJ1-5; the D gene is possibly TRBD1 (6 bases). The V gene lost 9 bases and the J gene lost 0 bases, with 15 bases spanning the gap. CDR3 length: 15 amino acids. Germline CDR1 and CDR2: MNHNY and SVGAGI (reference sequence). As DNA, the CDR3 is TGTGCCAGTCACGGACAGTCGTATAGCAATCAGCCCCAGCATTTT. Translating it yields CASHGQSYSNQPQHF.

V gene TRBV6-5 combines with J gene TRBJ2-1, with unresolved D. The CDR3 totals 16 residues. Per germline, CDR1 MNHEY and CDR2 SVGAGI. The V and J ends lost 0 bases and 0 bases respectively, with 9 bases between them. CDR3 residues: CASSYSHTHSYNEQFF. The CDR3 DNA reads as TGTGCCAGCAGTTACTCCCACACCCACTCCTACAATGAGCAGTTCTTC.